These T cell receptor beta chains were read from a single sample in a study of cytomegalovirus exposure and HLA in healthy donors. Data came from immunoSEQ multiplex PCR; TCRdb stores just in-frame clones and leaves some out. This table holds about 190,000 clones, about 80% found once. What was sequenced was PBMCs. These receptors came from a woman aged 25-40 years in good health and CMV-seropositive. CDR3s include the opening cysteine and the closing phenylalanine or tryptophan. A D gene is named only where the DNA matches it firmly. Where a row states a size, it is once, few, many or the class of an expanded clone; other rows omit it.

j_gene | abundance | d_gene | len | v_gene | CDR3aa | CDR3nt
TRBJ2-3 | NA | NA | 12 | TRBV10-3 | CAISELTDTQYF | TGTGCCATCAGTGAGTTAACAGATACGCAGTATTTT
TRBJ2-7 | NA | TRBD1 | 15 | TRBV27 | CASSHRGELPYEQYF | TGTGCCAGCAGTCACAGGGGCGAACTTCCCTACGAGCAGTACTTC
TRBJ2-1 | NA | NA | 15 | TRBV15 | CATSRDQRSYNEQFF | TGTGCCACCAGCAGGGATCAGAGGTCCTACAATGAGCAGTTCTTC
TRBJ1-2 | few | NA | 17 | TRBV2 | CASSEGSYRLANYGYTF | TGTGCCAGCAGTGAAGGATCTTACAGGTTAGCTAACTATGGCTACACCTTC
TRBJ2-2 | NA | TRBD2 | 16 | TRBV28 | CASSSPTGGGTGELFF | TGTGCCAGCAGTTCCCCCACGGGAGGGGGTACCGGGGAGCTGTTTTTT
TRBJ2-1 | NA | NA | 10 | TRBV29-1 | CSLGPNEQFF | TGCAGCCTCGGTCCGAATGAGCAGTTCTTC
TRBJ1-1 | NA | NA | 15 | TRBV5-1 | CASSPAWSIPSEAFF | TGCGCCAGCAGCCCGGCTTGGAGTATACCCTCTGAAGCTTTCTTT
TRBJ2-7 | few | TRBD1 | 15 | TRBV9 | CASTESGTAIDEQYF | TGTGCCAGCACCGAATCCGGGACAGCCATTGACGAGCAGTACTTC
TRBJ1-4 | NA | NA | 18 | TRBV27 | CASSLVWSGGATNEKLFF | TGTGCCAGCAGTTTGGTATGGAGTGGCGGTGCAACTAATGAAAAACTGTTTTTT
TRBJ2-1 | NA | TRBD2 | 13 | TRBV30 | CAWSVPRERDEFF | TGTGCCTGGAGTGTACCGCGGGAGAGGGACGAGTTCTTC
TRBJ1-2 | NA | NA | 13 | TRBV27 | CASSRQVNYGYTF | TGTGCCAGCAGTAGACAGGTCAATTATGGCTACACCTTC
TRBJ1-4 | NA | TRBD1 | 14 | TRBV6-5 | CASSRQGRAGKLFF | TGTGCCAGCAGTAGACAGGGAAGGGCAGGAAAACTGTTTTTT
TRBJ2-1 | few | NA | 13 | TRBV4-3 | CASSPSAYNEQFF | TGCGCCAGCAGCCCCAGTGCCTACAATGAGCAGTTCTTC
TRBJ2-4 | NA | NA | 15 | TRBV28 | CASRTLGQAKNIQYF | TGTGCCAGCAGAACTTTGGGACAAGCCAAAAACATTCAGTACTTC
TRBJ2-4 | NA | NA | 14 | TRBV28 | CASSLQGAKNIQYF | TGTGCCAGCAGTTTACAGGGGGCCAAAAACATTCAGTACTTC
TRBJ1-4 | NA | NA | 12 | TRBV29-1 | CSVAEGLGKLFF | TGCAGCGTTGCGGAGGGTTTGGGAAAACTGTTTTTT
TRBJ1-2 | few | TRBD1 | 14 | TRBV5-4 | CASSLPGQKGGYTF | TGTGCCAGCAGCTTGCCGGGACAGAAGGGAGGTTACACCTTC
TRBJ1-2 | NA | NA | 13 | TRBV10-1 | CASSESREYGYTF | TGCGCCAGCAGTGAGTCGAGGGAATATGGCTACACCTTC
TRBJ1-5 | NA | TRBD1 | 18 | TRBV28 | CASSLSGQGTLSNQPQHF | TGTGCCAGCAGTTTATCGGGACAGGGGACTCTTAGCAATCAGCCCCAGCATTTT
TRBJ1-1 | NA | NA | 13 | TRBV5-6 | CASSPGSLSGAFF | TGTGCCAGCAGCCCTGGCTCTTTATCGGGAGCTTTCTTT
TRBJ1-1 | NA | NA | 14 | TRBV6-1 | CASSEQGEGTEAFF | TGTGCCAGCAGTGAACAAGGGGAGGGCACTGAAGCTTTCTTT
TRBJ1-4 | few | NA | 15 | TRBV2 | CASRADRTTNEKLFF | TGTGCCAGCAGAGCTGACAGGACAACTAATGAAAAACTGTTTTTT